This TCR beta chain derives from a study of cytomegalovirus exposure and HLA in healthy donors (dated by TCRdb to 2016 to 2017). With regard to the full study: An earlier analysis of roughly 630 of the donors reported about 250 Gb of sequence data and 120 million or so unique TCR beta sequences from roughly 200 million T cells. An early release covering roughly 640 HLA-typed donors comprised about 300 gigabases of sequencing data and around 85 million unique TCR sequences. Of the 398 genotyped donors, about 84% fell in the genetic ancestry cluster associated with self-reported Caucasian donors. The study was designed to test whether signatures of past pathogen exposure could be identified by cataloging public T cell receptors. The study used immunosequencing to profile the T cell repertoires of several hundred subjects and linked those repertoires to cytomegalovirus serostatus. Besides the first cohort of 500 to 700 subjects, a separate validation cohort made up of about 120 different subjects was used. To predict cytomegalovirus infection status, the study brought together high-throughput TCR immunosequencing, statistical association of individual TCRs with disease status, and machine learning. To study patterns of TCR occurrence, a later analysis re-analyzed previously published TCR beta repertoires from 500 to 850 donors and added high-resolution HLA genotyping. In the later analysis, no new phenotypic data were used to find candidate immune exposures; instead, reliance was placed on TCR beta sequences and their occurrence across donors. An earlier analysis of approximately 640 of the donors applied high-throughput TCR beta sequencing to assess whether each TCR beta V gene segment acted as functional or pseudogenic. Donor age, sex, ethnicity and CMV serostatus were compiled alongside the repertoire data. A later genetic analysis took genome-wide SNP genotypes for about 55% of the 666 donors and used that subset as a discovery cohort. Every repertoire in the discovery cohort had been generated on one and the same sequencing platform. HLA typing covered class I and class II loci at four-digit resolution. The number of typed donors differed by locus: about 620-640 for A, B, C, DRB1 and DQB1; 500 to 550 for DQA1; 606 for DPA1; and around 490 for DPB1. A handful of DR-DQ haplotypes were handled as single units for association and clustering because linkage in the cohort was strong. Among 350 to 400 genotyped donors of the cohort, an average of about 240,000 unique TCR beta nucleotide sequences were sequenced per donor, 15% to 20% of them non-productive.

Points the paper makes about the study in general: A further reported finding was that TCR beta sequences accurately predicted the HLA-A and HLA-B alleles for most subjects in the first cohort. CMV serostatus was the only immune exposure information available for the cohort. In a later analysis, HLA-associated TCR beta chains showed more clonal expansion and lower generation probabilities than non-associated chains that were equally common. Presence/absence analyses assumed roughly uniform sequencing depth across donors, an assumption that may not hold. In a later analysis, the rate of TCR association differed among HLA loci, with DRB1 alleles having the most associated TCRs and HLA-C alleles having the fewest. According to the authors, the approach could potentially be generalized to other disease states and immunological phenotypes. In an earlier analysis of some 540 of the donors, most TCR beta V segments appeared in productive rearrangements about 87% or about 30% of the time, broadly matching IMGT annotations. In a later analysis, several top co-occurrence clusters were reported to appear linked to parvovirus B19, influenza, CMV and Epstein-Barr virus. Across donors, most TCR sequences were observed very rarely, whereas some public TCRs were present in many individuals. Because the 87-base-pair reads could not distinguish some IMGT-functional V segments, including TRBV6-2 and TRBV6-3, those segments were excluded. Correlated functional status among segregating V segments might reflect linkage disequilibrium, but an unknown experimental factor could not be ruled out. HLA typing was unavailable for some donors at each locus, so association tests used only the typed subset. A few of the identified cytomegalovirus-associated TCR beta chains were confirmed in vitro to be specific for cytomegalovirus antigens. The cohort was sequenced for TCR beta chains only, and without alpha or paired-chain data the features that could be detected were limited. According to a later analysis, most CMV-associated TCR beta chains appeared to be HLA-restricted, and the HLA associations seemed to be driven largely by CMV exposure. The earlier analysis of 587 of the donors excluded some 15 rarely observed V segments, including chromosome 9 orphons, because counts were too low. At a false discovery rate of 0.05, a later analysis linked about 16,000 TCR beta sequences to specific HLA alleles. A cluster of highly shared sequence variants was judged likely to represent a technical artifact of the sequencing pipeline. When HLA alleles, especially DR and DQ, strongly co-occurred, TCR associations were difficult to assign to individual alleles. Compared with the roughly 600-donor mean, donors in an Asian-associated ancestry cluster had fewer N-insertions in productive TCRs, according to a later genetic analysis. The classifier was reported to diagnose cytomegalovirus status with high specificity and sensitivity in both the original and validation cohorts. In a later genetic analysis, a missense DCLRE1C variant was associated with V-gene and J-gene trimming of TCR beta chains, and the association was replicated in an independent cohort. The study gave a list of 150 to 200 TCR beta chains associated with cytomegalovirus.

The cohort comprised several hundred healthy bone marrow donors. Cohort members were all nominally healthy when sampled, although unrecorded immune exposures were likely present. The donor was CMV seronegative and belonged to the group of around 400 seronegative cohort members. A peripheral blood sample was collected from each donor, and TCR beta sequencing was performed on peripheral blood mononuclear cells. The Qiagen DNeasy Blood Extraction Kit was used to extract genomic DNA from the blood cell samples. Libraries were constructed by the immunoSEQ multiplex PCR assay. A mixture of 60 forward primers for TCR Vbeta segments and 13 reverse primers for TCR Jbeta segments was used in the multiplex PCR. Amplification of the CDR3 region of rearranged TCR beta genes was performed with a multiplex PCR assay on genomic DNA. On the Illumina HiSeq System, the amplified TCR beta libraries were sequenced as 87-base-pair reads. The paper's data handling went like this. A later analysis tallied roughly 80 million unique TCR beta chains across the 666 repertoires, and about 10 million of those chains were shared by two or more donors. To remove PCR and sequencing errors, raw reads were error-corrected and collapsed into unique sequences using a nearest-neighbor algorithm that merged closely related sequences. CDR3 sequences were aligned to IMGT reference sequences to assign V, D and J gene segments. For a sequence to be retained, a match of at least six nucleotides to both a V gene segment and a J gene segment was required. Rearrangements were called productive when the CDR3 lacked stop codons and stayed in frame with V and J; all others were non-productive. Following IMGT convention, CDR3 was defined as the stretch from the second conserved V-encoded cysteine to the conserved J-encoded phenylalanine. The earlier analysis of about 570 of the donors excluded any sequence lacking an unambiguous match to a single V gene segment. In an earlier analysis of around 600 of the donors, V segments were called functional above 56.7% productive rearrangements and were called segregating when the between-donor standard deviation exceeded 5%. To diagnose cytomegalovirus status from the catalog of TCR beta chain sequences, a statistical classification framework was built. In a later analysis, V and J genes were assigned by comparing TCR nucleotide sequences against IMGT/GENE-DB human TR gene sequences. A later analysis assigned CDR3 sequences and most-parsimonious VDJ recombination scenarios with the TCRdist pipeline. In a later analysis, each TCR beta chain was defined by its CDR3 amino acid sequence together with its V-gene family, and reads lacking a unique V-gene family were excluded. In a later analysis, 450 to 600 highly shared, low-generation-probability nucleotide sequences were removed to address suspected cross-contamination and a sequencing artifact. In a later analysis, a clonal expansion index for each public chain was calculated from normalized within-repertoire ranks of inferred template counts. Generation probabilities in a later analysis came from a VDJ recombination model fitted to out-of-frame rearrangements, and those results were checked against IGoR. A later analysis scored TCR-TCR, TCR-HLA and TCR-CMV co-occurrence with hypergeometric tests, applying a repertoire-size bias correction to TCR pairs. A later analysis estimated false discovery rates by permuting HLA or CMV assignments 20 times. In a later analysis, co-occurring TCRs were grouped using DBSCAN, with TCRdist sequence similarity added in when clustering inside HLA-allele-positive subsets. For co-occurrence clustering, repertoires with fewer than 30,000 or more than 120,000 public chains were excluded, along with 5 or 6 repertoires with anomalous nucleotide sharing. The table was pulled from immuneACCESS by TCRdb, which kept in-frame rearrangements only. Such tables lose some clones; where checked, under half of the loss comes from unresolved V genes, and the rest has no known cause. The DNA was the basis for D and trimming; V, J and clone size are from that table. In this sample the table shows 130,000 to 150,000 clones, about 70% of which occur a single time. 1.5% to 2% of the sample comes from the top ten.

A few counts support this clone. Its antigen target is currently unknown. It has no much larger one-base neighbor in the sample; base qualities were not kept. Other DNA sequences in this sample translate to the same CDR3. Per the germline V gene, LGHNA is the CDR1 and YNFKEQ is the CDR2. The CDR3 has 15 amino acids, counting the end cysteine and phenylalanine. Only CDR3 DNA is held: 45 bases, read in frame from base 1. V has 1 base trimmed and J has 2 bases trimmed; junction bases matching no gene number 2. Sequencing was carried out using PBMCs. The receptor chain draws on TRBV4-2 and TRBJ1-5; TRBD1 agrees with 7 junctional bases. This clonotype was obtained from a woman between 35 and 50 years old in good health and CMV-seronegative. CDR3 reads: CASSQATGGNQPQHF. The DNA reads TGTGCCAGCAGCCAAGCAACAGGGGGCAATCAGCCCCAGCATTTT.